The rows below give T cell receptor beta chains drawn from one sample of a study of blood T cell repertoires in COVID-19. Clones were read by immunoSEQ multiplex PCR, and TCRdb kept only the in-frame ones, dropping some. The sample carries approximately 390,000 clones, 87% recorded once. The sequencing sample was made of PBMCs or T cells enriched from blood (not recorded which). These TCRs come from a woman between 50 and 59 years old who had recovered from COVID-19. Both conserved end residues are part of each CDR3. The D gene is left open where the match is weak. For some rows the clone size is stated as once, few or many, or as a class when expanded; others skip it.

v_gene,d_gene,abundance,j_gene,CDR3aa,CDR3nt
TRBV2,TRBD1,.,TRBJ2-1,CASSAGQGAVNEQFF,TGTGCCAGCAGTGCGGGACAGGGGGCGGTCAATGAGCAGTTCTTC
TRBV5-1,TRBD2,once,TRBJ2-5,CASSLGGGPQETQYF,TGCGCCAGCAGCTTAGGCGGGGGGCCCCAAGAGACCCAGTACTTC
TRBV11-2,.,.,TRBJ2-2,CASSLPRDTGELFF,TGTGCCAGCAGCTTACCTCGAGACACCGGGGAGCTGTTTTTT
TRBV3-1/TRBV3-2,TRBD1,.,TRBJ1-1,CASSQVTGGTEAFF,TGTGCCAGCAGCCAAGTCACAGGGGGCACTGAAGCTTTCTTT
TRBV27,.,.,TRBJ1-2,CASSLMQGDYGYTF,TGTGCCAGCAGTTTAATGCAGGGTGACTATGGCTACACCTTC
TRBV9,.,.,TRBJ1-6,CASSVGTYDNSPLHF,TGTGCCAGCAGCGTGGGGACATATGATAATTCACCCCTCCACTTT
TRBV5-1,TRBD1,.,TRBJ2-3,CASSFTPGQGGTDTQYF,TGCGCCAGCAGCTTTACACCGGGACAGGGGGGAACAGATACGCAGTATTTT
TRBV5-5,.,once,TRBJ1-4,CASSLGVPGDEKLFF,TGTGCCAGCAGCTTGGGGGTCCCAGGCGATGAAAAACTGTTTTTT
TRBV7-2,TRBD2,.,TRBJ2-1,CASSLISGGADEQFF,TGTGCCAGCAGCTTAATCAGCGGGGGGGCAGATGAGCAGTTCTTC
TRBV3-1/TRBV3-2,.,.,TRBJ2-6,CASSQESGPGSGANVLTF,TGTGCCAGCAGCCAAGAGAGCGGCCCCGGTTCTGGGGCCAACGTCCTGACTTTC
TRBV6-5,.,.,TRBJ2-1,CASSYLPLSSYNEQFF,TGTGCCAGCAGTTACCTCCCCCTGAGCTCCTACAATGAGCAGTTCTTC
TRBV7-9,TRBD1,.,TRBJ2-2,CASSPPPRLLTGVTGELFF,TGTGCCAGCAGCCCCCCGCCACGACTACTGACAGGGGTCACCGGGGAGCTGTTTTTT
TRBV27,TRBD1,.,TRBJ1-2,CASSWAGTGDYGYTF,TGTGCCAGCAGTTGGGCCGGGACAGGGGATTATGGCTACACCTTC
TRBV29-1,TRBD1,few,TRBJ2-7,CSVGSGQGYEQYF,TGCAGCGTTGGATCGGGACAGGGGTACGAGCAGTACTTC
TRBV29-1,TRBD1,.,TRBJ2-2,CSTLDRAGELFF,TGCAGCACTTTGGACAGGGCCGGGGAGCTGTTTTTT
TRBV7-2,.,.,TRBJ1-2,CASTDSGTQYGYTF,TGTGCCAGCACCGACTCGGGGACACAATATGGCTACACCTTC
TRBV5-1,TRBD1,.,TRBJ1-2,CASSLLGQEYGYTF,TGCGCCAGCAGCTTGTTGGGACAGGAATATGGCTACACCTTC
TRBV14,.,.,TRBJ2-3,CASSQGGPDTQYF,TGTGCCAGCAGCCAAGGGGGGCCAGATACGCAGTATTTT
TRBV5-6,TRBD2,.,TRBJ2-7,CASSLRLAGTFYEQYF,TGTGCCAGCAGCTTAAGACTAGCGGGGACCTTCTACGAGCAGTACTTC
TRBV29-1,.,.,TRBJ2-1,CSVGWTLYNEQFF,TGCAGCGTTGGTTGGACACTTTACAATGAGCAGTTCTTC
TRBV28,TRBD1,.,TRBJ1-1,CASSFDRGRPNTEAFF,TGTGCCAGCAGTTTTGACAGGGGGCGACCGAACACTGAAGCTTTCTTT
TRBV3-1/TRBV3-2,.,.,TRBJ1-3,CASSQREVFSGNTIYF,TGTGCCAGCAGCCAAAGAGAGGTGTTCTCTGGAAACACCATATATTTT
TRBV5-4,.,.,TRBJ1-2,CASSLITNYGYTF,TGTGCCAGCAGCTTGATAACTAACTATGGCTACACCTTC
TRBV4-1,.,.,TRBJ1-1,CASSPGSGGYTEAFF,TGCGCCAGCAGTCCGGGTTCGGGGGGTTACACTGAAGCTTTCTTT
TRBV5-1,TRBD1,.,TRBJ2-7,CASSLSGTGFRHEQYF,TGCGCCAGCAGCTTGTCAGGGACAGGGTTTAGGCACGAGCAGTACTTC
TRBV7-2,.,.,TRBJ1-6,CASSLVRPPRAPLHF,TGTGCCAGCAGCTTAGTGAGGCCCCCCCGGGCACCCCTCCACTTT
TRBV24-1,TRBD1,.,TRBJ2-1,CATSDPAGTGLDEQFF,TGTGCCACCAGTGATCCCGCCGGGACAGGGCTAGATGAGCAGTTCTTC
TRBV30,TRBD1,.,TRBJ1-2,CAWKRFTTGVGYTF,TGTGCCTGGAAAAGATTTACGACAGGGGTAGGCTACACCTTC
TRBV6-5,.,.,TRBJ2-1,CASIIGSEQFF,TGTGCCAGCATTATAGGGAGTGAGCAGTTCTTC
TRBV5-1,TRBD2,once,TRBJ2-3,CASSLARLADSTDTQYF,TGCGCCAGCAGCTTGGCCAGACTAGCGGACAGCACAGATACGCAGTATTTT
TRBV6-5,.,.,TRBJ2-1,CASRSRGTYNEQFF,TGTGCCAGCAGGAGTCGGGGGACCTACAATGAGCAGTTCTTC
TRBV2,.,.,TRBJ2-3,CASSSGSVDTQYF,TGTGCCAGCAGCTCCGGGTCAGTCGATACGCAGTATTTT
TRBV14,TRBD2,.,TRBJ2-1,CASSQEWGLAQFF,TGTGCCAGCAGCCAAGAGTGGGGACTAGCGCAGTTCTTC
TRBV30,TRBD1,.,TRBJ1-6,CAWSPRDRNSPLHF,TGTGCCTGGAGTCCCCGGGACAGGAATTCACCCCTCCACTTT
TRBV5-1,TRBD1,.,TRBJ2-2,CASTLLTGGNTGELFF,TGCGCCAGCACCCTGTTGACAGGGGGGAACACCGGGGAGCTGTTTTTT
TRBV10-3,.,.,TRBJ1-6,CAITEGQYNSPLHF,TGTGCCATCACCGAAGGACAGTATAATTCACCCCTCCACTTT
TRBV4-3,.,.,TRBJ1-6,CASSQQGGELGSPLHF,TGCGCCAGCAGCCAACAAGGTGGGGAACTAGGTTCACCCCTCCACTTT
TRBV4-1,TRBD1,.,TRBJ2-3,CASSQAPGQGADTQYF,TGCGCCAGCAGCCAAGCTCCGGGACAGGGGGCAGATACGCAGTATTTT
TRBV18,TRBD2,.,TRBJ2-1,CASSPLAGGLNEQFF,TGTGCCAGCTCACCGCTAGCGGGGGGGCTTAATGAGCAGTTCTTC
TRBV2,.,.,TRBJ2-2,CASSERKSGELFF,TGTGCCAGCAGTGAGAGGAAATCCGGGGAGCTGTTTTTT
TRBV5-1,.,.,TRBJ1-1,CASSLAVGSSDTEAFF,TGCGCCAGCAGCTTGGCGGTCGGTAGCTCCGACACTGAAGCTTTCTTT
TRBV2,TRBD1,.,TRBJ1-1,CAIHKGQGASNTEAFF,TGTGCCATTCACAAAGGACAGGGGGCATCAAACACTGAAGCTTTCTTT